This T cell receptor (beta chain) was profiled in a study of shared clonotypes between healthy human individuals. Assay: immunoSEQ multiplex PCR; the TCRdb copy retains only in-frame clones and omits some. The data show about 2.4 million clones, 80% to 95% seen once. CDR1 and CDR2 from the germline V gene are SGHRS and YFSETQ. The ends lost 0 bases at V and 0 bases at J; junction bases unmatched: 3. This CDR3 has 16 residues. The chain carries TRBV5-1 and TRBJ2-3; 8 bases line up with TRBD1. The receptor comes from a young man in good health. Some clones in this sample may be carry-over from other donors' samples. The sample was naive CD4+ T cells from PBMCs. Documented subset: CD45RA+ positively selected. The CDR3 nucleotides are TGCGCCAGCAGCTTGGAGCAGGGGGCTAGCACAGATACGCAGTATTTT. Its protein product is CASSLEQGASTDTQYF. The complete variable domain, with remaining parts taken from reference TRBV5-1 and TRBJ2-3, reads KAGVTQTPRYLIKTRGQQVTLSCSPISGHRSVSWYQQTPGQGLQFLFEYFSETQRNKGNFPGRFSGRQFSNSRSEMNVSTLELGDSALYLCASSLEQGASTDTQYFGPGTRLTVL.